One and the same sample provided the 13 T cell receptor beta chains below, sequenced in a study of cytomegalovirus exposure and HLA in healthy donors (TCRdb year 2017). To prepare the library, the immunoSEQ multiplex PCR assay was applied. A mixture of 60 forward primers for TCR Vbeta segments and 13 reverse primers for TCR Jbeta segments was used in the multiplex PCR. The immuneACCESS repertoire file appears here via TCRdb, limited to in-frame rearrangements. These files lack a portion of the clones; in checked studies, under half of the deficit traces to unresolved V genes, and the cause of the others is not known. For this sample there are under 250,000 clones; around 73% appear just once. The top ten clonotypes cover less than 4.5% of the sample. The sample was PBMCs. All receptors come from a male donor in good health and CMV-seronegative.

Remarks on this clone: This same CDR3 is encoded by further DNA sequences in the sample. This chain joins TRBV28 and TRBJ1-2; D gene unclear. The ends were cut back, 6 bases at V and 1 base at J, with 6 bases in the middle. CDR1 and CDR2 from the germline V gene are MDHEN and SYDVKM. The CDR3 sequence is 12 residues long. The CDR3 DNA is TGTGCCAGCAGCTCGGTTAACTATGGCTACACCTTC. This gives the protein CASSSVNYGYTF.

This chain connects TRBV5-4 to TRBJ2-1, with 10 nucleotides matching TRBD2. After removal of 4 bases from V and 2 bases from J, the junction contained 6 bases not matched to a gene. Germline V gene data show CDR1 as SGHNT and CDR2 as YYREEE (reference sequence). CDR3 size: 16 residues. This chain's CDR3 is CASSPPAGGPYNEQFF. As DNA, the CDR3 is TGTGCCAGCAGCCCACCAGCGGGAGGGCCCTACAATGAGCAGTTCTTC.

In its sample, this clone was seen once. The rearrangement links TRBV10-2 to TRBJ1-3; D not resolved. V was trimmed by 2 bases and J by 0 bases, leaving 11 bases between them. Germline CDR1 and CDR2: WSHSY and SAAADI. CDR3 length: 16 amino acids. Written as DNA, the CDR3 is TGCGCCAGCAGTGAGCCTCCCTCGGTCTCTGGAAACACCATATATTTT. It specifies CASSEPPSVSGNTIYF.

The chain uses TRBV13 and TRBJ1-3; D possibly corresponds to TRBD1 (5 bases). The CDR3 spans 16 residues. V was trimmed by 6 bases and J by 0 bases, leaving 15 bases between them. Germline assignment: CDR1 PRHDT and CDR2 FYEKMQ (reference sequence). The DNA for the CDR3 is TGTGCCAGCAGTTACCGAGACGGGGGCTCTGGAAACACCATATATTTT. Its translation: CASSYRDGGSGNTIYF.

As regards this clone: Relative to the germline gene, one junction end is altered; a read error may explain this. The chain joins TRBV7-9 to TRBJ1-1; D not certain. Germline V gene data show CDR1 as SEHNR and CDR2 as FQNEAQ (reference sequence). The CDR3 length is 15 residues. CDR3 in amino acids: CSSSLPGLRNTEAFF. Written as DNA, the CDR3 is TGTTCCAGCAGCTTGCCTGGACTGAGGAACACTGAAGCTTTCTTT.

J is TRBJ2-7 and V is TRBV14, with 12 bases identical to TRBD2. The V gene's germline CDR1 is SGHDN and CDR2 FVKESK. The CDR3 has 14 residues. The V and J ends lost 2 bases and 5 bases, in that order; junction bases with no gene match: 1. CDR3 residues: CASSQRTSGNEQYF. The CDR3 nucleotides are TGTGCCAGCAGCCAACGGACTAGCGGGAACGAGCAGTACTTC.

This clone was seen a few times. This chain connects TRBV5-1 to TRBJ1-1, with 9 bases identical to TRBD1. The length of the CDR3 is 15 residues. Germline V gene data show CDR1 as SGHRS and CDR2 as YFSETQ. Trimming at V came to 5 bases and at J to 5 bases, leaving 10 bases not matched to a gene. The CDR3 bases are TGCGCCAGCAGAGCCCGTCCTGACAGGGGGACTGAAGCTTTCTTT. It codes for CASRARPDRGTEAFF.

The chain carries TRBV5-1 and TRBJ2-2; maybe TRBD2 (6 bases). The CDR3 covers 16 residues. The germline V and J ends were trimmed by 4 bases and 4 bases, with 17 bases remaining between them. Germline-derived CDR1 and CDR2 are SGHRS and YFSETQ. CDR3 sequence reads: CASSRGSGSGTGELFF. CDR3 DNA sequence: TGCGCCAGCAGCCGGGGGTCGGGTAGCGGCACCGGGGAGCTGTTTTTT.

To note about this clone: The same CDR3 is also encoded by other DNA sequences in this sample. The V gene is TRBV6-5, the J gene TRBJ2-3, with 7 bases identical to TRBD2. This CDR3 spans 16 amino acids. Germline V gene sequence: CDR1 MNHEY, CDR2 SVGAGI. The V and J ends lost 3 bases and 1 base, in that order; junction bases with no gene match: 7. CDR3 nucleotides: TGTGCCAGCAGTTATGGGCGGGAGCGAGGCACAGATACGCAGTATTTT. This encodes CASSYGRERGTDTQYF.

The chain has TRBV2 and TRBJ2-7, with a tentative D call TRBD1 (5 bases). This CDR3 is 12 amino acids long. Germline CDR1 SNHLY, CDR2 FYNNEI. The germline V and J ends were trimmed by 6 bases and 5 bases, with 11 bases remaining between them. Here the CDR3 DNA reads TGTGCCAGCAGAGACCCAGGGAACGAGCAGTACTTC. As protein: CASRDPGNEQYF.

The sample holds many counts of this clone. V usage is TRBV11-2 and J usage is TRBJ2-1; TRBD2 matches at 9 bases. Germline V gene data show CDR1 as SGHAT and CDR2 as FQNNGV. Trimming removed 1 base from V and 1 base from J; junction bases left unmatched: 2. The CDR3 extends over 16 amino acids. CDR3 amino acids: CASSLVAGGSYNEQFF. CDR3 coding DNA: TGTGCCAGCAGCTTAGTGGCGGGAGGGTCCTACAATGAGCAGTTCTTC.

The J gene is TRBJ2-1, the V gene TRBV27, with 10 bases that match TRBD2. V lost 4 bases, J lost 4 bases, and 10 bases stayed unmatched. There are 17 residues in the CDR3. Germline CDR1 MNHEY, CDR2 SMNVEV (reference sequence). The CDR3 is CASSYTRTSGAYNEQFF. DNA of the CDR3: TGTGCCAGCAGTTATACGAGGACTAGCGGAGCTTACAATGAGCAGTTCTTC.

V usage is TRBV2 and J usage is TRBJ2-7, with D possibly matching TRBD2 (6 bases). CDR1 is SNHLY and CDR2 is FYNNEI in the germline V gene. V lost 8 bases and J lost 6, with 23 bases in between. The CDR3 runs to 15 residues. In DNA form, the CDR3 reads TGTGCCAGCCTCCGGGACTCCCCAAGCCTTGGCGAGCAGTACTTC. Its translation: CASLRDSPSLGEQYF. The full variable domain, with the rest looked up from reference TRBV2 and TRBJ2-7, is EPEVTQTPSHQVTQMGQEVILRCVPISNHLYFYWYRQILGQKVEFLVSFYNNEISEKSEIFDDQFSVERPDGSNFTLKIRSTKLEDSAMYFCASLRDSPSLGEQYFGPGTRLTVT.